This T cell receptor beta chain comes out of a study of OX40 agonist ivuxolimab in advanced cancers. Study background: Two cutaneous melanoma patients and one hepatocellular carcinoma patient, three in all, had partial responses.

Regarding the study as a whole: Partial responders dosed at 0.1-3.0 mg/kg displayed clonal expansion ranking among the lowest. Certain nonresponders likewise exhibited a low normalized T-cell clonal expansion.

Only in-frame clones appear in the TCRdb table, and some are missing; sequencing was by immunoSEQ multiplex PCR. The sample has fewer than 100,000 clones, approximately 91% seen once. For this clone: The antigen is not known.

This TCR was recovered from an adult with an advanced solid tumor such as melanoma, head and neck, liver or kidney cancer. The sequencing here drew on CD4+ or CD8+ T cells sorted from blood, taken in a trial of the OX40 agonist ivuxolimab.

The CDR3 coding sequence is TGTGCCAGCATGGAGACTCGCTCCTACAATGAGCAGTTCTTC. Encoded protein: CASMETRSYNEQFF. J is TRBJ2-1 and V is TRBV28, with unresolved D. The CDR3 runs 14 residues. Germline V CDR1 and CDR2: MDHEN, SYDVKM. With 7 bases removed from V and 0 bases from J, the gap between germline ends came to 10 bases.